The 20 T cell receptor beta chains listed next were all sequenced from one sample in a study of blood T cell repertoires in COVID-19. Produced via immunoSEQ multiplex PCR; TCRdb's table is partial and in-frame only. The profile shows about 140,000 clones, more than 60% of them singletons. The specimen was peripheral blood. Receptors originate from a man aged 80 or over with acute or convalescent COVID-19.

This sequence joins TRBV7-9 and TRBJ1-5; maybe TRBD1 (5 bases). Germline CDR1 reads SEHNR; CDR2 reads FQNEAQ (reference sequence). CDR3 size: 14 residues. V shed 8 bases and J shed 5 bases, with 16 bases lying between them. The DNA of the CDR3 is TGTGCCAGCGCTTGGGCAGGGTCTGATCAGCCCCAGCATTTT. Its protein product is CASAWAGSDQPQHF.

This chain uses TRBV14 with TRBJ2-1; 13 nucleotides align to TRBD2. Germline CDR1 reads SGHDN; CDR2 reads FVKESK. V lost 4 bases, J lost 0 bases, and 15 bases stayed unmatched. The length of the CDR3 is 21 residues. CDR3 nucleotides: TGTGCCAGCAGCCCGACTAGCGGGGGGTCCCTTTTCACCAGCTCCTACAATGAGCAGTTCTTC. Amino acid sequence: CASSPTSGGSLFTSSYNEQFF. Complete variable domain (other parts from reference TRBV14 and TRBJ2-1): EAGVTQFPSHSVIEKGQTVTLRCDPISGHDNLYWYRRVMGKEIKFLLHFVKESKQDESGMPNNRFLAERTGGTYSTLKVQPAELEDSGVYFCASSPTSGGSLFTSSYNEQFFGPGTRLTVL.

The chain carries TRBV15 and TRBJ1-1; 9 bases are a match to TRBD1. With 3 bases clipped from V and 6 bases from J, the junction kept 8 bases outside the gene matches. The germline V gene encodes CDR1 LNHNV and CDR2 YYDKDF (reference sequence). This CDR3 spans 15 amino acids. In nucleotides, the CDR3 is TGTGCCACCAGCAGGGGTCCGGGACAGGGCTCTGAAGCTTTCTTT. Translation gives CATSRGPGQGSEAFF.

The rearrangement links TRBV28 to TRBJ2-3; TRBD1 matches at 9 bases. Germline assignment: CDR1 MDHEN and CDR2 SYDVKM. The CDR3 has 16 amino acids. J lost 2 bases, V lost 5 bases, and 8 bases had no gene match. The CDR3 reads CASSPKQGAITDTQYF. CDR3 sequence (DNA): TGTGCCAGCAGTCCTAAACAGGGGGCAATCACAGATACGCAGTATTTT.

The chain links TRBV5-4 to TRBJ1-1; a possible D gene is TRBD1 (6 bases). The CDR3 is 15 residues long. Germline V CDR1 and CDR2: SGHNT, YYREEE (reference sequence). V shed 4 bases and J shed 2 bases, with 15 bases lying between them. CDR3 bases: TGTGCCAGCAGCCTAGGACAGCAGCGCAACACTGAAGCTTTCTTT. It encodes CASSLGQQRNTEAFF.

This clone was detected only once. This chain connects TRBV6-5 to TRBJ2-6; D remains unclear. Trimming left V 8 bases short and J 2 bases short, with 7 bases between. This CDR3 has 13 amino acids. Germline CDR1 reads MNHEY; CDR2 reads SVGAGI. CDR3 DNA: TGTGCCAGCTCCTCGGCTGGGGCCAACGTCCTGACTTTC. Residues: CASSSAGANVLTF.

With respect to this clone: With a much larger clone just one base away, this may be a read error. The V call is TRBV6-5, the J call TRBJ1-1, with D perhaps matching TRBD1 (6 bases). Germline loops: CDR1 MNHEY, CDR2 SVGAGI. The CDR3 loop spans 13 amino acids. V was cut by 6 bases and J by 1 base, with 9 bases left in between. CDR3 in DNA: TGTGCCAGCAGCCCGACAGGGAACACTGAAGCTTTCTTT. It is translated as CASSPTGNTEAFF.

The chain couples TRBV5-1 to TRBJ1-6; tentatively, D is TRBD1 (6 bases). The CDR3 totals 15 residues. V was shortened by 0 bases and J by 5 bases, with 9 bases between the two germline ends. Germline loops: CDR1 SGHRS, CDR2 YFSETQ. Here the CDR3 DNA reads TGCGCCAGCAGCTTGGACAGGGTCCATAATTCACCCCTCCACTTT. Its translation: CASSLDRVHNSPLHF. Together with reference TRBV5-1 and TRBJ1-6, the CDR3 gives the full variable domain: KAGVTQTPRYLIKTRGQQVTLSCSPISGHRSVSWYQQTPGQGLQFLFEYFSETQRNKGNFPGRFSGRQFSNSRSEMNVSTLELGDSALYLCASSLDRVHNSPLHFGNGTRLTVT.

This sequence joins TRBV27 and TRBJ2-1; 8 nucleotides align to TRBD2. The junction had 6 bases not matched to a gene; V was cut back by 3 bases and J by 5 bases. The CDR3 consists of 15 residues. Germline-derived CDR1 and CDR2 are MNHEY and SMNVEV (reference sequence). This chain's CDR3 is CASSFRASGHNEQFF. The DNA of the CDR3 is TGTGCCAGCAGTTTCCGCGCTAGCGGGCACAATGAGCAGTTCTTC.

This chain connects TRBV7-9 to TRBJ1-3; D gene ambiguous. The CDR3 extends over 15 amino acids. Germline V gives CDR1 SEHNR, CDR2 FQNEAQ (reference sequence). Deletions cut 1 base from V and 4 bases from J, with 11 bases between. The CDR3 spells CASSLGGVRGNTIYF. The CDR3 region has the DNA TGTGCCAGCAGCTTAGGCGGGGTCCGAGGAAACACCATATATTTT.

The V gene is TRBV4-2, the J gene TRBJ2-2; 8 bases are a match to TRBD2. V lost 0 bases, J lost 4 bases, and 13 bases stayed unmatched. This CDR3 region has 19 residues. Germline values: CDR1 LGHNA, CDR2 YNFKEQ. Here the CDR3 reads CASSQDRIAGPTGTGELFF. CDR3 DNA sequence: TGTGCCAGCAGCCAAGATCGGATAGCGGGGCCCACGGGCACCGGGGAGCTGTTTTTT.

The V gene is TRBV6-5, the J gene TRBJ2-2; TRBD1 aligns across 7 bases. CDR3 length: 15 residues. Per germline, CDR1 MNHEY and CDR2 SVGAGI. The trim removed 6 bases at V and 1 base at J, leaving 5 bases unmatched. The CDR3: CASRPGQRNTGELFF. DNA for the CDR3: TGTGCCAGCAGACCGGGACAGAGGAACACCGGGGAGCTGTTTTTT.

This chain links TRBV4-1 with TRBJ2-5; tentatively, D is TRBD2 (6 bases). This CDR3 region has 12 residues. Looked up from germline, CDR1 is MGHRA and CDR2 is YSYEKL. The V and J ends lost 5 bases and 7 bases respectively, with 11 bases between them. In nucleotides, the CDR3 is TGCGCCAGCAGCATGTCCGGGAGGACCCAGTACTTC. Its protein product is CASSMSGRTQYF.

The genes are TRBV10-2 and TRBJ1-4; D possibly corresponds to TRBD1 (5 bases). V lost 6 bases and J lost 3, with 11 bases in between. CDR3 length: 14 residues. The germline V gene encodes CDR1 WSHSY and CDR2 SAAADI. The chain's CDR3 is CASSPTGPNEKLFF. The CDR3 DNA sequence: TGCGCCAGCAGCCCTACAGGCCCTAATGAAAAACTGTTTTTT.

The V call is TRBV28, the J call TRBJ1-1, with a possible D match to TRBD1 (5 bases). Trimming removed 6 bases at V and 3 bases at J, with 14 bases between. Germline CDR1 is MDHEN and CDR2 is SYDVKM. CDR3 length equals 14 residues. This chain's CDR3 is CASRYRWGDTEAFF. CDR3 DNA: TGTGCCAGCAGATATCGATGGGGGGACACTGAAGCTTTCTTT.

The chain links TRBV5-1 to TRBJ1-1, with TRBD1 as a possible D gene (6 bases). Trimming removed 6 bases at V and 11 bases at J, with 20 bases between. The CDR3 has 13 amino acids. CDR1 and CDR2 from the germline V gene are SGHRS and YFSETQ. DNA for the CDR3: TGCGCCAGCACCGGGTCGGAGTCAGGGGATGCTTTCTTT. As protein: CASTGSESGDAFF.

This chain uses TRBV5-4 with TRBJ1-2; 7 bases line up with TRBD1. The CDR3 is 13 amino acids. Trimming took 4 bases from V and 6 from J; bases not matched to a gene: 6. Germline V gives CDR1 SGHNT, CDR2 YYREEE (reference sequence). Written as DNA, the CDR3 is TGTGCCAGCAGCCCTACAGGGGACCATGGCTACACCTTC. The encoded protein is CASSPTGDHGYTF.

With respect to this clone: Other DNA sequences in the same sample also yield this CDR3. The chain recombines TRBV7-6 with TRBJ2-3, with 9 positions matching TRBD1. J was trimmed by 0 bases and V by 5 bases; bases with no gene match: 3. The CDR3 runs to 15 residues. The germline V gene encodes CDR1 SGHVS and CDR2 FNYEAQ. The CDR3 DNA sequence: TGTGCCAGCAGCCGGACAGGGGCCAGCACAGATACGCAGTATTTT. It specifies CASSRTGASTDTQYF.

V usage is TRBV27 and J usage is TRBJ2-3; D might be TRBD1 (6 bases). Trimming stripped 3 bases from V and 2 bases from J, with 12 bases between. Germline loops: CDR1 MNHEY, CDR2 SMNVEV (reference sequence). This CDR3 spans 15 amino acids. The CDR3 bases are TGTGCCAGCAGTTTTTCTCGGGACACCACAGATACGCAGTATTTT. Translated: CASSFSRDTTDTQYF.

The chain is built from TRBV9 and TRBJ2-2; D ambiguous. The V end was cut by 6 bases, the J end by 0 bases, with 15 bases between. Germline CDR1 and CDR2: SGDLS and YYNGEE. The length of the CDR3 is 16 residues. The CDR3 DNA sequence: TGTGCCAGCACCTTGTACCATACTCCGAACACCGGGGAGCTGTTTTTT. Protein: CASTLYHTPNTGELFF.